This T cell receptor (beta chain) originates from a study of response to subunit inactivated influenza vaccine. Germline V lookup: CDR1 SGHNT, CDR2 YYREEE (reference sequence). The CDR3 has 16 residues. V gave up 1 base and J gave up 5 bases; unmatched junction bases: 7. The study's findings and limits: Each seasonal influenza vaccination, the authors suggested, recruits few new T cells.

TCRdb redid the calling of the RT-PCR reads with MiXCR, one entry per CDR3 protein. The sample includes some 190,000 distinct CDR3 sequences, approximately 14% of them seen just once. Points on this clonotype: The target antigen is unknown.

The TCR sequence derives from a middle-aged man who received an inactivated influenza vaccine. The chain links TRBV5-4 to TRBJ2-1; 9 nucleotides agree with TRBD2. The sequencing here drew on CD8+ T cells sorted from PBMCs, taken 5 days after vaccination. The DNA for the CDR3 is TGTGCCAGCAGCTTGCGGGGACTAGCACCCGACAATGAGCAGTTCTTC. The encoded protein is CASSLRGLAPDNEQFF.